A selection of T cell receptor beta chains follows, all from one sample in a study of shared clonotypes between healthy human individuals. Here immunoSEQ multiplex PCR was the method, and the copy in TCRdb shows in-frame clones only, minus some. The sample shows roughly 2.5 million clones, more than 90% of them seen only once. The sequenced material came from naive CD4+ T cells sorted from blood. These receptors originate from a man between 18 and 29 years old in good health. CDR3s include the opening cysteine and the closing phenylalanine or tryptophan. A D gene is named only where the DNA matches it firmly. Where a row states a size, it is once, few, many or the class of an expanded clone; other rows omit it.

>NA|TRBV29-1|TRBD2|TRBJ2-7
TGCAGCGTGAGGACTAGCGGGAGACCCGAGCAGTACTTC
CSVRTSGRPEQYF
>few|TRBV5-4|NA|TRBJ1-2
TGTGCCAGCAGCACAGACCAGTATGGCTACACCTTC
CASSTDQYGYTF
>NA|TRBV28|NA|TRBJ1-1
TGTGCCAGCAGTCAACCCCTTAGGACTGAAGCTTTCTTT
CASSQPLRTEAFF
>NA|TRBV29-1|TRBD1|TRBJ2-7
TGCAGCGTTGAGGGAACACAGGGGACCTACGAGCAGTACTTC
CSVEGTQGTYEQYF
>few|TRBV6-5|NA|TRBJ1-6
TGTGCCAGCAACCGCCAGGGTGTTGATTCACCCCTCCACTTT
CASNRQGVDSPLHF
>NA|TRBV6-1|TRBD1|TRBJ2-7
TGTGCCAGCAGGACGACAGGGGCTAACTCCTACGAGCAGTACTTC
CASRTTGANSYEQYF
>NA|TRBV7-3|NA|TRBJ1-2
TGTGCCAGCAGCTTAGGCAGCTATGGCTACACCTTC
CASSLGSYGYTF
>NA|TRBV5-5|NA|TRBJ1-1
TGTGCCAGCAGCTTGTCCAGTTTGAACACTGAAGCTTTCTTT
CASSLSSLNTEAFF
>NA|TRBV7-9|NA|TRBJ2-2
TGTGCCAGCAGACAGAGTTTAGCGAACACCGGGGAGCTGTTTTTT
CASRQSLANTGELFF
>NA|TRBV9|NA|TRBJ1-1
TGTGCCAGCAGCGTAGATGGGTCTGTGAACACTGAAGCTTTCTTT
CASSVDGSVNTEAFF
>few|TRBV6-4|NA|TRBJ2-2
TGTGCCAGCAGTGACGTTCCCACCGGGGAGCTGTTTTTT
CASSDVPTGELFF
>NA|TRBV7-9|NA|TRBJ1-4
TGTGCCAGCAGCTTTCGGACGGAGAATGAAAAACTGTTTTTT
CASSFRTENEKLFF
>NA|TRBV15|NA|TRBJ1-5
TGTGCCACCAGCCTGAAGATCGGCAGGTCTTATAGCAATCAGCCCCAGCATTTT
CATSLKIGRSYSNQPQHF
>NA|TRBV19|NA|TRBJ1-6
TGTGCCAGTATTTCGGACAGCAACTATAATTCACCCCTCCACTTT
CASISDSNYNSPLHF
>NA|TRBV6-5|NA|TRBJ1-1
TGTGCCAGCAGTTCGAGGTCCCGAACTGAAGCTTTCTTT
CASSSRSRTEAFF
>NA|TRBV7-9|NA|TRBJ1-1
TGTGCCAGCACTAAGAACACTGAAGCTTTCTTT
CASTKNTEAFF
>NA|TRBV11-2|TRBD2|TRBJ2-7
TGTGCCAGCAGCCTTAGCGGGAGTGGCGAGCAGTACTTC
CASSLSGSGEQYF
>once|TRBV18|NA|TRBJ1-6
TGTGCCAGCTCACCGCAGGGAGTCTATAATTCACCCCTCCACTTT
CASSPQGVYNSPLHF
>NA|TRBV7-2|NA|TRBJ2-3
TGTGCCAGCAGCTTAGCGTCGGGTACAGATACGCAGTATTTT
CASSLASGTDTQYF
>NA|TRBV28|TRBD1|TRBJ2-6
TGTGCCAGCCTGGGACAGGACCCGAACTCTGGGGCCAACGTCCTGACTTTC
CASLGQDPNSGANVLTF
>NA|TRBV7-2|NA|TRBJ2-1
TGTGCCAGCAGCCGAAACCCGGGGGGCCTTTATGAGCAGTTCTTC
CASSRNPGGLYEQFF
>once|TRBV19|NA|TRBJ1-3
TGTGCCAGTAGTCCATCCGGTGGCTCTGGAAACACCATATATTTT
CASSPSGGSGNTIYF
>NA|TRBV10-3|TRBD1|TRBJ1-1
TGTGCCATCAGTGAGTCGTTAACAGGGGCTGAAGCTTTCTTT
CAISESLTGAEAFF
>NA|TRBV11-1|TRBD2|TRBJ2-7
TGTGCCAGCAGCCTTACGACGATAGCGGGGCGATACGAGCAGTACTTC
CASSLTTIAGRYEQYF
>once|TRBV5-4|NA|TRBJ2-5
TGTGCCAGCAGCCGCGGACGCGTCCAAGAGACCCAGTACTTC
CASSRGRVQETQYF
>NA|TRBV6-1|NA|TRBJ1-2
TGTGCCAGCAGTGGGACACCTTTCAACTATGGCTACACCTTC
CASSGTPFNYGYTF
>few|TRBV18|NA|TRBJ1-5
TGTGCCAGCTCACCCTCTACGGGTAGTCAGCCCCAGCATTTT
CASSPSTGSQPQHF
>few|TRBV6-5|NA|TRBJ2-3
TGTGCCAGCGGACGGGGTGGGACAGATACGCAGTATTTT
CASGRGGTDTQYF
>NA|TRBV27|NA|TRBJ2-7
TGTGCCAGCAGTCCTTCCCAACTAAAGATGATTCGAACACACTCCTACGAGCAGTACTTC
CASSPSQLKMIRTHSYEQYF
>NA|TRBV5-4|NA|TRBJ2-5
TGTGCCAGCAGCTTGGCCTCCGGGGAGACCCAGTACTTC
CASSLASGETQYF
>NA|TRBV7-9|TRBD1|TRBJ1-4
TGTGCCAGCGGACTAGGGGGACAGGGCGGTGAAAAACTGTTTTTT
CASGLGGQGGEKLFF
>NA|TRBV20-1|NA|TRBJ2-1
TGCAGCCTCACACTGCACAATGAGCAGTTCTTC
CSLTLHNEQFF
>NA|TRBV5-1|NA|TRBJ2-2
TGCGCCAGCAGACTAGAGTCCCTCCTTACCGGGGAGCTGTTTTTT
CASRLESLLTGELFF
>NA|TRBV5-1|TRBD1|TRBJ2-6
TGCGCCAGCAGCTTGGAAGCGGGACAGGGGCTCGGGGCCAACGTCCTGACTTTC
CASSLEAGQGLGANVLTF
>NA|TRBV5-1|NA|TRBJ2-2
TGCGCCAGCAGCTTGGACGGGTCCCCGAACACCGGGGAGCTGTTTTTT
CASSLDGSPNTGELFF
>once|TRBV7-9|TRBD1|TRBJ1-1
TGTGCCAGCAGCCGGGACAGGGGGACTGAAGCTTTCTTT
CASSRDRGTEAFF
>NA|TRBV5-1|NA|TRBJ2-3
TGCGCCAGCAGCTTTACGGGAGTGAAAGGAGATACGCAGTATTTT
CASSFTGVKGDTQYF
>once|TRBV7-3|TRBD1|TRBJ2-3
TGTGCCAGCAGCCTCATAAACAGGGGGCAGGGAACAGATACGCAGTATTTT
CASSLINRGQGTDTQYF
>NA|TRBV6-5|TRBD1|TRBJ2-2
TGTGCCAGCAGTTACTTACAGGGGCCCGGGGAGCTGTTTTTT
CASSYLQGPGELFF
>few|TRBV11-2|NA|TRBJ1-1
TGTGCCAGCAGCTCGGCCCGGACGGTGAACACTGAAGCTTTCTTT
CASSSARTVNTEAFF
>NA|TRBV6-5|TRBD2|TRBJ2-1
TGTGCCAGCAGTTTCCAAAGGGAGGGCAATGAGCAGTTCTTC
CASSFQREGNEQFF
>NA|TRBV2|NA|TRBJ2-7
TGTGCCAGCAGTGAAGCGCCGCATGCCTCCTACGAGCAGTACTTC
CASSEAPHASYEQYF
>NA|TRBV7-9|NA|TRBJ2-1
TGTGCCAGCAGCCCCGGGACTTACAATGAGCAGTTCTTC
CASSPGTYNEQFF
>NA|TRBV25-1|NA|TRBJ2-7
TGTGCCAGCAGTGAATTTGAAGGGAGGTCCTCCTACGAGCAGTACTTC
CASSEFEGRSSYEQYF
>NA|TRBV14|NA|TRBJ2-5
TGTGCCAGCAGCCCAGGGGGGGAGACCCAGTACTTC
CASSPGGETQYF
>NA|TRBV7-8|NA|TRBJ1-3
TGTGCCAGCAGCTCCTTTCCCAGATCAGTTGGAAACACCATATATTTT
CASSSFPRSVGNTIYF
>NA|TRBV5-4|NA|TRBJ1-6
TGTGCCAGCAGTCGGGGTAGCTCCTATAATTCACCCCTCCACTTT
CASSRGSSYNSPLHF
>NA|TRBV5-4|NA|TRBJ2-7
TGTGCCAGCAGCTTGGACCAGGGAGAAACCTACGAGCAGTACTTC
CASSLDQGETYEQYF
>NA|TRBV2|NA|TRBJ2-2
TGTGCCAGCAGTGAAACGTGGACCGGGGAGCTGTTTTTT
CASSETWTGELFF
>NA|TRBV4-1|NA|TRBJ2-3
TGCGCCAGCAGCCAAGATCCTGGGGCCCCAGATACGCAGTATTTT
CASSQDPGAPDTQYF
>NA|TRBV7-4|NA|TRBJ2-7
TGTGCCAGCAGCTTAGGCCTTAGGGCCGTAGCCTACGAGCAGTACTTC
CASSLGLRAVAYEQYF
>few|TRBV9|NA|TRBJ1-5
TGTGCCAGCAGCGTAGACGGGGCGGGCAAACAGCCCCAGCATTTT
CASSVDGAGKQPQHF
>NA|TRBV21-1|NA|TRBJ1-5
TGTGCCAGCAGCCTCCGGGACAGGGGGTTGGGGGGCAATCAGCCCCAGCATTTT
CASSLRDRGLGGNQPQHF